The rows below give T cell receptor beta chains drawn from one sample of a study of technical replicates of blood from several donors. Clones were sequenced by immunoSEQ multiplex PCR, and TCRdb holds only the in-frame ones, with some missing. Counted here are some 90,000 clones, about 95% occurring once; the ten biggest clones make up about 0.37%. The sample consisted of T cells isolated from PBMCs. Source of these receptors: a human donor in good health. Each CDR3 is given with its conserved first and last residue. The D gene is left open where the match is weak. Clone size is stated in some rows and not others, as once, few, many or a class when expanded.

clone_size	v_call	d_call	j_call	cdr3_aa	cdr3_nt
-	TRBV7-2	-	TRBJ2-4	CASSVYGAKNIQYF	TGTGCCAGCAGCGTCTACGGGGCCAAAAACATTCAGTACTTC
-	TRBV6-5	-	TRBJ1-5	CASSRSSNQPQHF	TGTGCCAGCAGCCGCAGTAGCAATCAGCCCCAGCATTTT
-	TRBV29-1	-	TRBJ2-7	CSVGELAGREQYF	TGCAGCGTTGGGGAGCTCGCGGGACGCGAGCAGTACTTC
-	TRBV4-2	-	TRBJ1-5	CASSQGGQSNQPQHF	TGTGCCAGCAGCCAAGGTGGACAGAGCAATCAGCCCCAGCATTTT
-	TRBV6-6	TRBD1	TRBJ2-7	CASSYSGTGSYEQYF	TGTGCCAGCAGTTACTCCGGGACAGGGTCCTACGAGCAGTACTTC
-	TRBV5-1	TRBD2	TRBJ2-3	CASSLAESSGFTDTQYF	TGCGCCAGCAGCTTGGCCGAGTCTAGCGGATTCACAGATACGCAGTATTTT
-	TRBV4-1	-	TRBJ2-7	CASSQEYSHEQYF	TGCGCCAGCAGCCAAGAGTATTCCCACGAGCAGTACTTC
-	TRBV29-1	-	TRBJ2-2	CSALAAGELFF	TGCAGTGCCCTGGCTGCCGGGGAGCTGTTTTTT
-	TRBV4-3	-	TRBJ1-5	CASSQESSGRQPQHF	TGCGCCAGCAGCCAAGAAAGTTCAGGGAGGCAGCCCCAGCATTTT
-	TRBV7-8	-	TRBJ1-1	CASSRGGTEAFF	TGTGCCAGCAGCCGTGGGGGGACTGAAGCTTTCTTT
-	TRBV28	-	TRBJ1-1	CASSLGALWGPTEAFF	TGTGCCAGCAGTTTGGGCGCACTCTGGGGGCCAACTGAAGCTTTCTTT
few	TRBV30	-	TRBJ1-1	CAWTGGVNTEAFF	TGTGCCTGGACGGGGGGCGTAAACACTGAAGCTTTCTTT
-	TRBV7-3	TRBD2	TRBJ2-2	CASSIAGAAGELFF	TGTGCCAGCAGCATAGCGGGAGCCGCCGGGGAGCTGTTTTTT
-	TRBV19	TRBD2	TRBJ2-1	CASTARGTSGRYEQFF	TGTGCCAGTACCGCAAGAGGGACTAGCGGGAGGTATGAGCAGTTCTTC
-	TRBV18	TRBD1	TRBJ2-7	CASSQGESEREQYF	TGTGCCAGCTCGCAGGGGGAGAGCGAGCGCGAGCAGTACTTC
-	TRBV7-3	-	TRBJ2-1	CASSSDRPNEQFF	TGTGCCAGCAGCTCCGACAGACCCAATGAGCAGTTCTTC
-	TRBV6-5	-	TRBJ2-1	CASSLGLTAEQFF	TGTGCCAGCAGCCTCGGACTAACCGCCGAGCAGTTCTTC
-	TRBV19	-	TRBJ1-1	CASSILGDTEAFF	TGTGCCAGTAGTATCCTGGGAGACACTGAAGCTTTCTTT
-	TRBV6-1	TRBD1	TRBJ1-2	CASSVPGQGEGYTF	TGTGCCAGCAGCGTTCCGGGACAGGGAGAAGGCTACACCTTC
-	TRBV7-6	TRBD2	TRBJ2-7	CASSIGVFREGSYEQYF	TGTGCCAGCAGCATAGGAGTGTTTCGGGAGGGCTCGTACGAGCAGTACTTC
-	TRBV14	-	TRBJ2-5	CASSQGVEETQYF	TGTGCCAGCAGCCAAGGAGTAGAAGAGACCCAGTACTTC
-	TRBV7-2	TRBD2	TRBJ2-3	CASSSGLAGVNTQYF	TGTGCCAGCAGCTCAGGACTAGCGGGAGTGAATACGCAGTATTTT
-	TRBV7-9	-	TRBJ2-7	CASSLGFAAYEQYF	TGTGCCAGCAGCTTAGGATTCGCGGCCTACGAGCAGTACTTC
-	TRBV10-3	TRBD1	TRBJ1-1	CAISNGQGRNTEAFF	TGTGCCATCAGTAACGGACAGGGACGGAACACTGAAGCTTTCTTT
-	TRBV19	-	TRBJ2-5	CASSTQAGETQYF	TGTGCCAGTAGTACCCAGGCAGGAGAGACCCAGTACTTC
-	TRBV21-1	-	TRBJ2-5	CARPPKNRGGMETQYF	TGTGCCAGGCCGCCCAAGAACAGGGGCGGGATGGAGACCCAGTACTTC
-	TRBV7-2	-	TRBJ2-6	CASSFRESGANVLTF	TGTGCCAGCAGCTTTCGGGAGTCTGGGGCCAACGTCCTGACTTTC
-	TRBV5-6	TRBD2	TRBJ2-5	CASSLLMTGGNRETQYF	TGTGCCAGCAGCTTATTAATGACGGGAGGGAACCGAGAGACCCAGTACTTC
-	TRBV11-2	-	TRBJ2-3	CASSFIWGPSTDTQYF	TGTGCCAGCAGCTTTATTTGGGGGCCCAGCACAGATACGCAGTATTTT
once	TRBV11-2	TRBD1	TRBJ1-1	CASSSTGTGTEAFF	TGTGCCAGCAGCTCAACCGGGACAGGGACTGAAGCTTTCTTT
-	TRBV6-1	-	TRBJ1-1	CASSEAWGGTEAFF	TGTGCCAGCAGTGAAGCATGGGGAGGCACTGAAGCTTTCTTT
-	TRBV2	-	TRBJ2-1	CASSVDSNYNEQFF	TGTGCCAGCAGTGTGGACTCGAACTACAATGAGCAGTTCTTC
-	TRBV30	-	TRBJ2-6	CAWINPWQTGANVLTF	TGTGCCTGGATAAATCCCTGGCAAACCGGGGCCAACGTCCTGACTTTC
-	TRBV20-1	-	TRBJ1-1	CSARGRTEAFF	TGCAGTGCTAGGGGGCGCACTGAAGCTTTCTTT